Presented here are 20 T cell receptor beta chains from one specimen sequenced in a study of metastatic and nonmetastatic thyroid tumors. Ahead of thyroid surgery, no patient had received treatment of any kind. TCRdb re-called the PCR reads with MiXCR. The table lists 60,000 or so clones, just over 4% of them singletons. The sequenced material came from blood. The receptors were sampled from a female donor with papillary thyroid cancer or a benign thyroid nodule (not recorded which). Some clones in this sample may be carry-over from other donors' samples.

This clone was detected ten times or more. The chain couples TRBV13 to TRBJ2-7; TRBD2 matches at 7 bases. CDR3 size: 15 residues. V was clipped by 5 bases and J by 2 bases; unmatched bases: 9. Germline CDR1 and CDR2: PRHDT and FYEKMQ (reference sequence). The CDR3 spells CASSPLGGGTYEQYF. The CDR3 coding sequence is TGTGCCAGCAGCCCTTTGGGGGGGGGGACCTACGAGCAGTACTTC.

Notes on this clone: This may come from a read error, since a much larger clone is one base off. The V and J genes are TRBV4-1 and TRBJ2-7; D remains ambiguous. V was pared by 0 bases and J by 3 bases, with 9 bases between. Germline V gives CDR1 MGHRA, CDR2 YSYEKL. CDR3 length: 14 amino acids. This CDR3 is CASSQEPRVYEQYF. The CDR3 DNA follows: TGCGCCAGCAGCCAAGAGCCTAGGGTCTACGAGCAGTACTTC.

V gene TRBV20-1 combines with J gene TRBJ2-7; no reliable D call. Trimming pared 1 base from V and 4 bases from J, leaving 11 bases between. Germline V gives CDR1 DFQATT, CDR2 SNEGSKA (reference sequence). CDR3 length: 13 amino acids. CDR3 bases: TGCAGTGCTAGAGGGGGTCAGGAGTACGAGCAGTACTTC. Residues: CSARGGQEYEQYF.

This clone was seen repeatedly, ten times or more. The chain recombines TRBV28 with TRBJ1-3, with D possibly matching TRBD1 (5 bases). CDR3 length: 16 amino acids. V was cut by 10 bases and J by 1 base, with 20 bases left in between. The germline CDR1 and CDR2 sequences are MDHEN and SYDVKM. CDR3 in amino acids: CATSQPGAQSGNTIYF. CDR3 DNA: TGTGCCACCTCCCAGCCCGGGGCGCAGTCTGGAAACACCATATATTTT.

Of note for this clone: At one end the junction does not follow the germline gene, possibly because of a read error. The V and J genes are TRBV7-3 and TRBJ2-1; 9 bases line up with TRBD1. CDR1 and CDR2 (germline): SGHTA, FQGTGA. This CDR3 contains 15 residues. The CDR3 DNA sequence: TGTACCAGCAGCTTTCCGGGACAGGGTTCGGGTGAGCAGTTCTTC. Its protein product is CTSSFPGQGSGEQFF.

A remark on this clone: Additional DNA sequences in this sample encode the identical CDR3. This chain connects TRBV12-3 or TRBV12-4 to TRBJ1-5; D may be TRBD1 (6 bases). The V and J ends lost 6 bases and 0 bases respectively, with 12 bases between them. The CDR3 is made up of 15 amino acids. CDR3 nucleotide sequence: TGTGCCAGCAGCTTAACAGGGAATAGCAATCAGCCCCAGCATTTT. Amino acid sequence: CASSLTGNSNQPQHF.

This clone was observed many times. The chain is built from TRBV7-9 and TRBJ1-5; 10 bases fit TRBD1. This CDR3 spans 15 amino acids. The ends lost 0 bases at V and 6 bases at J; junction bases unmatched: 2. Germline values: CDR1 SEHNR, CDR2 FQNEAQ (reference sequence). In DNA form, the CDR3 reads TGTGCCAGCAGCTTAGCGGGACAGGGGAGTCAGCCCCAGCATTTT. Residues: CASSLAGQGSQPQHF.

This clone was observed at least ten times. This specimen includes other DNA sequences encoding the same CDR3. The genes are TRBV10-3 and TRBJ1-3; possible D gene TRBD1, 6 bases. Trimming removed 3 bases from V and 5 bases from J, with 23 bases in between. CDR3 size: 18 residues. The germline CDR1 and CDR2 sequences are ENHRY and SYGVKD. CDR3 residues: CAISEGQGPVRGRNTIYF. Written as DNA, the CDR3 is TGTGCCATCAGTGAAGGGCAGGGGCCGGTCCGCGGGCGAAACACCATATATTTT.

This clone was observed many times. The rearrangement uses TRBV2 and TRBJ2-3, with D possibly TRBD1 on 6 matching bases. The germline V gene has CDR1 SNHLY and CDR2 FYNNEI. Trimming stripped 3 bases from V and 11 bases from J, with 18 bases between. This CDR3 comprises 14 residues. CDR3 DNA sequence: TGTGCCAGCAGTGATCCCCAGGGGCGCCAGGGGCAGTATTTT. The encoded protein is CASSDPQGRQGQYF.

The chain is built from TRBV2 and TRBJ1-2; tentative D call: TRBD1 (5 bases). The germline V and J ends were trimmed by 3 bases and 3 bases, with 8 bases remaining between them. Germline CDR1 SNHLY, CDR2 FYNNEI. The CDR3 is 13 residues long. This CDR3 is CASSDRGDYGYTF. The CDR3 nucleotides read TGTGCCAGCAGTGATAGAGGGGACTATGGCTACACCTTC.

This clone was recorded many times. The V call is TRBV7-9, the J call TRBJ1-1, with 8 positions matching TRBD1. Germline-derived CDR1 and CDR2 are SEHNR and FQNEAQ (reference sequence). The CDR3 loop spans 14 amino acids. V shed 5 bases, J shed 4 bases, and the junction held 6 bases outside the gene matches. The CDR3 reads CASSRTGSSTEAFF. DNA for the CDR3: TGTGCCAGCAGCCGGACAGGGTCAAGCACTGAAGCTTTCTTT.

This clone has a count of ten or more. The V and J genes are TRBV24-1 and TRBJ2-1; 8 bases map to TRBD2. The CDR3 runs 18 residues. V trimming: 3 bases; J trimming: 3 bases; junction bases outside the gene matches: 12. CDR1 is KGHDR, CDR2 SFDVKD, per germline. CDR3: CATSDGRYGRALYNEQFF. The CDR3 bases are TGTGCCACCAGTGATGGGCGGTACGGGAGGGCCCTCTACAATGAGCAGTTCTTC.

This clone has more than one count but fewer than ten. V and J are TRBV7-9 and TRBJ2-2; a weak D match, TRBD2 (5 bases). V shed 4 bases and J shed 2 bases, with 14 bases lying between them. The CDR3 loop spans 16 amino acids. The germline V gene encodes CDR1 SEHNR and CDR2 FQNEAQ (reference sequence). CDR3 coding DNA: TGTGCCAGCAGCTATTTAGGAGGATTAAACACCGGGGAGCTGTTTTTT. Its protein product is CASSYLGGLNTGELFF.

This clone was found a few times. The CDR3 DNA follows: TGTGCCAGCAGCTCGGACAGGGTTTTTTCCTATGGCTACACCTTC. Translation: CASSSDRVFSYGYTF. The chain recombines TRBV7-8 with TRBJ1-2; 8 bases fit TRBD1. Germline CDR1 is SGHVS and CDR2 is FQNEAQ. The V and J ends lost 4 bases and 4 bases, in that order; junction bases with no gene match: 8. The CDR3 length is 15 residues.

This clone appeared many times. The chain links TRBV28 to TRBJ1-4, with no clear D. The germline V and J ends were trimmed by 2 bases and 8 bases, with 12 bases remaining between them. CDR1 is MDHEN, CDR2 SYDVKM, per germline. The CDR3 runs 14 residues. The CDR3 sequence: CASSLISGGEKLFF. In DNA form, the CDR3 reads TGTGCCAGCAGTTTAATCTCGGGAGGGGAAAAACTGTTTTTT. Together with reference TRBV28 and TRBJ1-4, the CDR3 gives the full variable domain: DVKVTQSSRYLVKRTGEKVFLECVQDMDHENMFWYRQDPGLGLRLIYFSYDVKMKEKGDIPEGYSVSREKKERFSLILESASTNQTSMYLCASSLISGGEKLFFGSGTQLSVL.

A few counts support this clone. A much larger clone is a single base away; this may be a read error. This rearrangement joins TRBV6-1 to TRBJ2-3, with TRBD1 matching over 8 bases. The CDR3 has 16 residues. The V segment lost 1 base and the J segment 2 bases; nucleotides outside the gene matches: 5. CDR1 is MNHNS, CDR2 SASEGT, per germline. CDR3 coding DNA: TGTGCCAGCAGTGAAGGCAGGGGGCGACTCACAGATACGCAGTATTTT. Its translation: CASSEGRGRLTDTQYF.

This clone was observed a handful of times. The gene calls are TRBV5-1 and TRBJ2-2, with TRBD2 matching 9 bases. The germline gives CDR1 SGHRS, CDR2 YFSETQ. The CDR3 spans 15 residues. With V trimmed by 4 bases and J by 6 bases, 7 bases remained unmatched. CDR3 nucleotides: TGCGCCAGCAGCGCAGGGACTAGCAGGGCCGGGGAGCTGTTTTTT. Translated: CASSAGTSRAGELFF.

This clone was recorded many times. V is TRBV10-2 and J is TRBJ1-4; D is possibly TRBD1 (6 bases). CDR1 and CDR2 from the germline V gene are WSHSY and SAAADI. The CDR3 sequence is 13 residues long. With 6 bases removed from V and 4 bases from J, the gap between germline ends came to 9 bases. The CDR3 here is CASRSGVNEKLFF. For the CDR3, the DNA is TGCGCCAGCAGGTCAGGGGTTAATGAAAAACTGTTTTTT.

This clone was recorded at least ten times. The chain couples TRBV30 to TRBJ2-6, with 8 bases fitting TRBD2. CDR3 size: 14 residues. Looked up from germline, CDR1 is GTSNPN and CDR2 is SVGIG (reference sequence). The junction had 3 bases not matched to a gene; V was cut back by 4 bases and J by 4 bases. CDR3 amino acids: CAWTGGTGANVLTF. CDR3 nucleotides: TGTGCCTGGACGGGGGGGACAGGGGCCAACGTCCTGACTTTC. The full variable domain, in which reference TRBV30 and TRBJ2-6 provide the parts outside the CDR3, is SQTIHQWPATLVQPVGSPLSLECTVEGTSNPNLYWYRQAAGRGLQLLFYSVGIGQISSEVPQNLSASRPQDRQFILSSKKLLLSDSGFYLCAWTGGTGANVLTFGAGSRLTVL.

The J gene is TRBJ2-1, the V gene TRBV6-1; 7 bases line up with TRBD1. The germline CDR1 and CDR2 sequences are MNHNS and SASEGT. The V segment lost 5 bases and the J segment 13 bases; nucleotides outside the gene matches: 11. The CDR3 spans 13 residues. The CDR3 spells CASSTIDRVNQFF. The CDR3 region has the DNA TGTGCCAGCAGTACCATAGACAGGGTCAATCAGTTCTTC.